Presented here are 24 T cell receptor beta chains from one specimen sequenced in a study of cytomegalovirus exposure and HLA in healthy donors. The PCR had 60 Vbeta and 13 Jbeta primers. This table comes from immunoSEQ multiplex PCR, and its TCRdb copy is limited to in-frame clones, with some not included. The data hold 100,000 to 150,000 clones, with around four fifths observed a single time. Sequencing input: PBMCs. The receptors come from a female donor in good health and CMV-seronegative.

The chain recombines TRBV2 with TRBJ2-2; no clear D gene. This CDR3 region has 14 residues. V was trimmed by 1 base and J by 4 bases, leaving 7 bases between them. CDR1 is SNHLY, CDR2 FYNNEI, per germline. DNA for the CDR3: TGTGCCAGCAGTGAAGGGGCCCTCACCGGGGAGCTGTTTTTT. Protein product: CASSEGALTGELFF.

This chain uses TRBV19 with TRBJ1-5; D is ambiguous. Trimming took off 5 bases at V and 2 bases at J, with 10 bases between the two ends. CDR3 length: 14 residues. The V gene's germline CDR1 is LNHDA and CDR2 SQIVND (reference sequence). CDR3 sequence: CASSGGSGNQPQHF. The CDR3 region has the DNA TGTGCCAGTAGTGGAGGGTCTGGCAATCAGCCCCAGCATTTT.

The sample holds one count of this clone. CDR3 protein: CASSLAGRTGYTF. CDR3 bases: TGTGCCAGCAGCTTAGCGGGCCGTACCGGCTACACCTTC. This sequence joins TRBV7-8 and TRBJ1-2; D uncertain. Germline loops: CDR1 SGHVS, CDR2 FQNEAQ. The CDR3 extends over 13 amino acids. Trimming removed 0 bases from V and 8 bases from J, with 10 bases in between. The complete variable domain, with remaining parts taken from reference TRBV7-8 and TRBJ1-2, reads GAGVSQSPRYKVAKRGQDVALRCDPISGHVSLFWYQQALGQGPEFLTYFQNEAQLDKSGLPSDRFFAERPEGSVSTLKIQRTQQEDSAVYLCASSLAGRTGYTFGSGTRLTVV.

The chain uses TRBV21-1 and TRBJ2-1; TRBD2 is taken as the D call from the table, unchecked against the DNA. TRBV21-1 is designated a pseudogene. This CDR3 is built from 15 residues. CDR3 in DNA: TGTGCCAGCAGCAATCAAAGGACTAGCGTCGGTGAGCAGTTCTTC. Amino acids: CASSNQRTSVGEQFF.

The DNA for the CDR3 is TGTGCCAGCTCACCACGCGGAGCTTTTAATCAGCCCCAGCATTTT. This codes for CASSPRGAFNQPQHF. The rearrangement links TRBV18 to TRBJ1-5; unclear D gene. Trimming removed 1 base at V and 4 bases at J, with 11 bases between. Germline V CDR1 and CDR2: KGHSH, LQKENI. The CDR3 extends over 15 amino acids.

This clone appeared a few times. No DNA is shown, since the ends of the CDR3 on it are uncertain; the CDR3 is the one TCRdb lists. The chain combines TRBV29-1 with TRBJ1-5. The CDR3 contains 15 residues when both ends are counted. Germline V gives CDR1 SQVTM, CDR2 ANQGSEA. The CDR3 loop reads CSVEEGGTSGQPQHF.

The chain carries TRBV5-1 and TRBJ2-5; D gene ambiguous. The CDR3 is 11 amino acids. Germline values: CDR1 SGHRS, CDR2 YFSETQ. Between the trimmed V and J ends, which lost 4 bases and 5 bases, there was a span of 6 bases. CDR3 sequence reads: CASSQHETQYF. CDR3 coding DNA: TGCGCCAGCAGCCAACACGAGACCCAGTACTTC.

V and J are TRBV7-2 and TRBJ1-5; the match to TRBD1 covers 7 bases. Germline values: CDR1 SGHTA, CDR2 FQGNSA. J was trimmed by 6 bases and V by 4 bases; bases with no gene match: 6. The CDR3 contains 14 residues. CDR3 sequence: CASSSTGYRQPQHF. DNA for the CDR3: TGTGCCAGCAGCTCGACAGGGTACCGTCAGCCCCAGCATTTT. Full variable domain (rest looked up from reference TRBV7-2 and TRBJ1-5): GAGVSQSPSNKVTEKGKDVELRCDPISGHTALYWYRQSLGQGLEFLIYFQGNSAPDKSGLPSDRFSAERTGGSVSTLTIQRTQQEDSAVYLCASSSTGYRQPQHFGDGTRLSIL.

The genes are TRBV7-2 and TRBJ1-5; unclear D gene. V was shortened by 5 bases and J by 0 bases, with 17 bases between the two germline ends. The CDR3 runs 17 residues. The germline CDR1 and CDR2 sequences are SGHTA and FQGNSA. CDR3 bases: TGTGCCAGCAGCCTTAGAGGCAGCCTTTTTAGCAATCAGCCCCAGCATTTT. Residues: CASSLRGSLFSNQPQHF.

In DNA, the CDR3 is TGTGCCAGCAGCCTACGTAGAATTGCGGAGACCCAGTACTTC. Encoded protein: CASSLRRIAETQYF. V usage is TRBV7-6 and J usage is TRBJ2-5; D ambiguous. The CDR3 is 14 amino acids. Germline V gene data show CDR1 as SGHVS and CDR2 as FNYEAQ. The V and J ends lost 5 bases and 5 bases respectively, with 15 bases between them. The full variable domain, its missing parts supplied by reference TRBV7-6 and TRBJ2-5, is GAGVSQSPRYKVTKRGQDVALRCDPISGHVSLYWYRQALGQGPEFLTYFNYEAQQDKSGLPNDRFSAERPEGSISTLTIQRTEQRDSAMYRCASSLRRIAETQYFGPGTRLLVL.

The CDR3 DNA is TGTGCCAGCAGTCCGGCGGGACTACGCTACGAGCAGTACTTC. It codes for CASSPAGLRYEQYF. V and J are TRBV7-9 and TRBJ2-7; the match to TRBD2 covers 7 bases. The germline V gene encodes CDR1 SEHNR and CDR2 FQNEAQ (reference sequence). This CDR3 is built from 14 residues. With V trimmed by 6 bases and J by 3 bases, 8 bases remained unmatched.

CDR3 in amino acids: CASSQDLQDVWEKLFF. CDR3 in DNA: TGTGCCAGCAGCCAAGATTTACAGGACGTTTGGGAAAAACTGTTTTTT. The V and J genes are TRBV4-2 and TRBJ1-4; tentative D call: TRBD1 (5 bases). The CDR3 loop spans 16 amino acids. Trimming stripped 0 bases from V and 8 bases from J, with 16 bases between. CDR1 is LGHNA, CDR2 YNFKEQ, per germline.

The rearrangement joins TRBV6-5 to TRBJ2-4, with a possible D match to TRBD2 (5 bases). The ends were cut back, 5 bases at V and 12 bases at J, with 17 bases in the middle. The CDR3 is made up of 13 amino acids. Germline V gene data show CDR1 as MNHEY and CDR2 as SVGAGI. As DNA, the CDR3 is TGTGCCAGCAGTAAAGAACCGGGGAAAACTCAGTACTTC. Amino acids: CASSKEPGKTQYF.

The J gene is TRBJ2-3, the V gene TRBV11-2; D unclear. The CDR3 is made up of 13 amino acids. Between the trimmed V and J ends, which lost 5 bases and 9 bases, there was a span of 15 bases. Germline V gene data show CDR1 as SGHAT and CDR2 as FQNNGV. The CDR3 protein is CASSRPTSMTQYF. CDR3 bases: TGTGCCAGCAGCCGTCCTACTTCGATGACGCAGTATTTT.

This clone was seen a single time. The chain recombines TRBV7-9 with TRBJ2-5, with 8 bases matching TRBD2. J lost 5 bases, V lost 1 base, and 3 bases had no gene match. This CDR3 has 14 residues. Germline V CDR1 and CDR2: SEHNR, FQNEAQ (reference sequence). CDR3 coding DNA: TGTGCCAGCAGCTTAGTGACTAGCGTGGAGACCCAGTACTTC. Amino acid sequence: CASSLVTSVETQYF.

Concerning this clone: At one of its ends the junction is not consistent with the germline gene, which may arise from a read error. The rearrangement links TRBV7-7 to TRBJ2-5; 13 bases agree with TRBD2. CDR1 is SSHAT, CDR2 FNYEAQ, per germline (reference sequence). The CDR3 is made up of 15 amino acids. CDR3 amino acids: CASSFGLAGEETQYF. The CDR3 DNA is TGTGCTAGCAGCTTCGGACTAGCGGGAGAGGAGACCCAGTACTTC.

This clone appeared a single time. This chain connects TRBV27 to TRBJ2-1; 8 bases map to TRBD1. Germline-derived CDR1 and CDR2 are MNHEY and SMNVEV (reference sequence). V was clipped by 4 bases and J by 8 bases; unmatched bases: 7. The CDR3 covers 14 residues. In nucleotides, the CDR3 is TGTGCCAGCAGTTCCCTCCCACAGGGGGATGAGCAGTTCTTC. Protein: CASSSLPQGDEQFF.

J is TRBJ1-1 and V is TRBV2; D ambiguous. Germline loops: CDR1 SNHLY, CDR2 FYNNEI. This CDR3 is built from 15 residues. V was pared by 2 bases and J by 5 bases, with 15 bases between. The CDR3 region is CASSEPGGGETEAFF. The CDR3 DNA reads as TGTGCCAGCAGTGAACCTGGCGGAGGCGAGACTGAAGCTTTCTTT.

This sequence joins TRBV18 and TRBJ2-1; 9 nucleotides agree with TRBD1. The CDR3 contains 15 residues. V shed 0 bases, J shed 6 bases, and the junction held 3 bases outside the gene matches. Germline V gene data show CDR1 as KGHSH and CDR2 as LQKENI. The CDR3 spells CASSPPGQGINEQFF. CDR3 DNA sequence: TGTGCCAGCTCACCACCGGGACAGGGAATCAATGAGCAGTTCTTC.

This clone was counted a single time. The chain has TRBV6-5 and TRBJ1-2; 11 bases are shared with TRBD1. This CDR3 comprises 14 residues. Germline lookup yields CDR1 MNHEY and CDR2 SVGAGI. V shed 6 bases, J shed 7 bases, and the junction held 7 bases outside the gene matches. The CDR3 loop reads CASRGQGAYSGYTF. DNA of the CDR3: TGTGCCAGCAGAGGACAGGGGGCATACTCTGGCTACACCTTC.

This clone occurred a few times. The chain couples TRBV2 to TRBJ1-4; 7 bases are a match to TRBD1. V was clipped by 7 bases and J by 1 base; unmatched bases: 3. Germline CDR1 SNHLY, CDR2 FYNNEI. This CDR3 is built from 14 residues. DNA of the CDR3: TGTGCCAGCATGGGGACAGAAACTAATGAAAAACTGTTTTTT. It encodes CASMGTETNEKLFF.

V gene TRBV4-1 combines with J gene TRBJ2-7; D gene uncertain. The CDR3 consists of 15 residues. V lost 1 base and J 3 bases, leaving 13 bases between the germline ends. Per the germline V gene, CDR1 is MGHRA and CDR2 is YSYEKL. CDR3 amino acids: CASSQAARPIYEQYF. The CDR3 DNA reads TGCGCCAGCAGCCAAGCTGCCAGGCCAATCTACGAGCAGTACTTC.

The CDR3 reads CASSLGGAYGYTF. As DNA, the CDR3 is TGTGCCAGCAGCTTAGGGGGCGCCTATGGCTACACCTTC. The chain employs TRBV7-2 and TRBJ1-2; D possibly corresponds to TRBD1 (5 bases). The germline V and J ends were trimmed by 1 base and 4 bases, with 7 bases remaining between them. This CDR3 comprises 13 residues. Germline V lookup: CDR1 SGHTA, CDR2 FQGNSA.

The chain links TRBV28 to TRBJ1-2; TRBD1 might be the D (6 bases). The CDR3 has 15 amino acids. V was pared by 5 bases and J by 3 bases, with 16 bases between. Looked up from germline, CDR1 is MDHEN and CDR2 is SYDVKM. The CDR3: CASSTLTPGDYGYTF. For the CDR3, the DNA is TGTGCCAGCAGTACCTTGACCCCAGGGGACTATGGCTACACCTTC.